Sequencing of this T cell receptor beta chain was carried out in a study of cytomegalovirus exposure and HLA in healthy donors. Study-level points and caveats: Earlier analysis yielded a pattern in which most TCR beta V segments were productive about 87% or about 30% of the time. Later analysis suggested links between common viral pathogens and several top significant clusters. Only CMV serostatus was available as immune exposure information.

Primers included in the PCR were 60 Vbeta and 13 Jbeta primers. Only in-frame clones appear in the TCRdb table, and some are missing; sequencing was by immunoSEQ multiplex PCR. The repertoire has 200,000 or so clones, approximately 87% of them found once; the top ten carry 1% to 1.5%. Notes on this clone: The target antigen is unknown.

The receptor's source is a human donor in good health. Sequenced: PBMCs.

CDR3 DNA: TGTGCCAGCAGCCGGATGGCGGGAGTAAAGACAGATACGCAGTATTTT. This codes for CASSRMAGVKTDTQYF. The J gene is TRBJ2-3, the V gene TRBV7-2; 7 nucleotides align to TRBD2. The V gene end was trimmed by 5 bases and the J gene end by 3 bases; junction bases not matched to a gene: 11. CDR3 length equals 16 residues. Germline V gene data show CDR1 as SGHTA and CDR2 as FQGNSA.